This T cell receptor (beta chain) was recovered during a study of vaccination and CD4 T cells after COVID-19. Overall study context: The stimulus for the cells was overlapping spike peptides derived from SARS-CoV-2, HCoV-NL63, HCoV-OC43 and HCoV-229E.

Trimming cost V 3 bases and J 4 bases, with 13 bases left between them. CDR1 is SGHNT and CDR2 is YYREEE in the germline V gene (reference sequence). The CDR3 sequence is 14 residues long. A remark on this clonotype: Antigen unknown.

Study conclusions and caveats: Convalescent patient numbers were relatively low, with no early post-infection timepoints.

Once obtained from cultured CD4+ T cells, the DNA was sequenced using the Oncomine TCR Beta short-read assay. TCRdb re-called the PCR reads with MiXCR, one entry per CDR3 protein. The sample holds about 23,000 distinct CDR3 sequences, roughly 50% seen once. Treatment meaning: roughly 10-day PBMC culture with coronavirus spike peptide pools or control peptides (ViraFEST assay). Under the ViraFEST approach, antigen-specific T cells were expanded with peptide pools and TCRs subsequently sequenced. V is TRBV5-4 and J is TRBJ2-5; no clear D gene. This sequence originates from a human donor who had recovered from COVID-19. The sequenced sample was CD4+ T cells from blood, cultured in vitro. The DNA of the CDR3 is TGTGCCAGCAGCTCCGCTAGGTCCGGAGAGACCCAGTACTTC. Translated, it gives CASSSARSGETQYF.